These T cell receptor beta chains were read from a single sample in a study of response to subunit inactivated influenza vaccine. MiXCR was run by TCRdb on the RT-PCR reads, yielding one entry per CDR3 protein. The repertoire consists of approximately 500,000 distinct CDR3 sequences, with roughly 13% occurring once and the leading ten covering around 13%. The sample consisted of PBMCs from blood, taken 40 to 50 days after vaccination. These receptors all stem from a man aged 50 or older who received an inactivated influenza vaccine. The CDR3 runs from the conserved cysteine through the conserved F or W. A D gene is named only where the DNA matches it firmly. The size field is filled for only some rows; it gives once, few, many or a size class.

V gene	J gene	clone size	D gene	CDR3 protein	CDR3 DNA
TRBV12-3/TRBV12-4	TRBJ2-7	-	TRBD2	CASSLASGRVEQYF	TGTGCCAGCAGTTTAGCTAGCGGGAGGGTCGAGCAGTACTTC
TRBV5-1	TRBJ2-3	-	-	CASSFGGFTDTQYF	TGCGCCAGCAGCTTCGGTGGATTCACAGATACGCAGTATTTT
TRBV4-1	TRBJ2-4	few	-	CASSVSSPKNIQYF	TGCGCCAGCAGCGTCAGCAGTCCCAAAAACATTCAGTACTTC
TRBV15	TRBJ2-1	-	TRBD2	CATSRGGLAPYNEQFF	TGTGCCACCAGCAGAGGGGGACTAGCCCCTTACAATGAGCAGTTCTTC
TRBV29-1	TRBJ1-2	few	-	CSDGGYTF	TGCAGCGATGGTGGCTACACCTTC
TRBV20-1	TRBJ2-5	-	TRBD2	CSARDLAGGLETQYF	TGCAGTGCTAGAGATCTTGCGGGGGGGCTGGAGACCCAGTACTTC
TRBV20-1	TRBJ2-7	-	TRBD1	CSALVWDRGLSTEQYF	TGCAGTGCCCTGGTGTGGGACAGGGGGCTCTCGACCGAGCAGTACTTC
TRBV20-1	TRBJ2-1	-	TRBD1	CSARETGVGENEQFF	TGCAGTGCTAGGGAAACAGGGGTCGGTGAGAATGAGCAGTTCTTC
TRBV15	TRBJ2-7	few	TRBD1	CATSRIGTGYEQYF	TGTGCCACCAGCAGAATCGGGACAGGCTACGAGCAGTACTTC
TRBV4-2	TRBJ2-7	-	-	CASSQGFSAYEQYF	TGTGCCAGCAGCCAAGGTTTCTCCGCCTACGAGCAGTACTTC
TRBV12-5	TRBJ2-7	-	TRBD2	CASGLTFPGTSGRVSYEQYF	TGTGCTAGTGGTTTGACATTCCCCGGGACTAGCGGGAGGGTCTCCTACGAGCAGTACTTC
TRBV4-3	TRBJ2-3	-	-	CASSQVGGPGDTQYF	TGCGCCAGCAGCCAGGTGGGCGGGCCAGGGGATACGCAGTATTTT
TRBV7-9	TRBJ2-7	-	TRBD1	CASSLLKLGQAHFEQYF	TGTGCCAGCAGCCTCCTTAAGCTGGGACAGGCCCATTTCGAGCAGTACTTC
TRBV27	TRBJ1-2	few	TRBD1	CASSSQGQINYGYTF	TGTGCCAGCAGCTCCCAGGGACAGATAAACTATGGCTACACCTTC
TRBV9	TRBJ1-2	few	-	CASTPREGLHGYTF	TGTGCCAGCACTCCCAGAGAAGGGCTTCATGGCTACACCTTC
TRBV12-3/TRBV12-4	TRBJ2-1	many	TRBD1	CASSRDRGQFF	TGTGCCAGCAGTCGGGACAGGGGGCAGTTCTTC
TRBV12-3/TRBV12-4	TRBJ2-1	-	-	CASSLSGVEGTEQFF	TGTGCCAGCAGTTTATCAGGGGTGGAGGGCACTGAGCAGTTCTTC
TRBV27	TRBJ1-6	-	-	CASSLKSLTYSPLHF	TGTGCCAGCAGTTTAAAGTCCCTTACTTACTCACCCCTCCACTTT
TRBV20-1	TRBJ2-7	few	TRBD2	CSAERGRDEQYF	TGCAGTGCTGAGCGGGGGCGGGACGAGCAGTACTTC
TRBV7-8	TRBJ1-1	-	-	CASSLAARSGTEAFF	TGTGCCAGCAGCTTAGCGGCCCGGTCGGGCACTGAAGCTTTCTTT
TRBV11-2	TRBJ2-1	-	TRBD1	CASSLRGQVIYNEQFF	TGTGCCAGCAGCTTAAGGGGACAGGTGATATACAATGAGCAGTTCTTC
TRBV4-1	TRBJ2-6	few	-	CASSQEASYTRANVLTF	TGCGCCAGCAGCCAAGAGGCCTCCTACACGCGGGCCAACGTCCTGACTTTC
TRBV12-3/TRBV12-4	TRBJ2-2	many	TRBD1	CASSPTGENTGELFF	TGTGCCAGCAGTCCGACAGGGGAAAACACCGGGGAGCTGTTTTTT
TRBV10-2	TRBJ2-7	few	-	CASSFSLRDYEQYF	TGCGCCAGCAGTTTTTCTCTACGGGACTACGAGCAGTACTTC
TRBV20-1	TRBJ1-6	few	-	CSARDGQAAYNSPLHF	TGCAGTGCTAGAGATGGGCAGGCCGCGTATAATTCACCCCTCCACTTT
TRBV6-1	TRBJ2-7	-	-	CASSGNGDEQYF	TGTGCCAGCAGTGGGAATGGGGACGAGCAGTACTTC
TRBV29-1	TRBJ2-1	few	-	CSVEGLAKSFNEQFF	TGCAGCGTTGAAGGGCTAGCGAAGAGTTTTAATGAGCAGTTCTTC
TRBV5-1	TRBJ2-1	-	-	CASSLSFGGGGSYNEQFF	TGCGCCAGCAGCTTGTCTTTTGGGGGAGGGGGCTCCTACAATGAGCAGTTCTTC
TRBV6-2/TRBV6-3	TRBJ1-4	few	TRBD1	CASSYLQGATSNEKLFF	TGTGCCAGCAGTTATTTGCAGGGGGCGACGTCTAATGAAAAACTGTTTTTT
TRBV29-1	TRBJ2-6	few	TRBD1	CSVEGDRLPSGANVLTF	TGCAGCGTTGAGGGGGACAGACTACCCTCTGGGGCCAACGTCCTGACTTTC
TRBV20-1	TRBJ2-1	many	TRBD2	CSAWLFALAGDEQFF	TGCAGTGCTTGGCTCTTTGCCCTAGCGGGAGATGAGCAGTTCTTC
TRBV3-1	TRBJ2-2	-	TRBD2	CASTRGGTGELFF	TGTGCCAGCACTCGCGGGGGCACCGGGGAGCTGTTTTTT
TRBV20-1	TRBJ2-1	few	TRBD2	CSAGSGRALDEQFF	TGCAGTGCTGGAAGCGGGAGGGCCCTTGATGAGCAGTTCTTC
TRBV7-9	TRBJ1-1	few	-	CASSLWGARVANTEAFF	TGTGCCAGCAGCTTATGGGGGGCACGGGTCGCGAACACTGAAGCTTTCTTT
TRBV12-3/TRBV12-4	TRBJ2-1	few	TRBD2	CASSLFGGASSYNEQFF	TGTGCCAGCAGTTTATTCGGGGGGGCCAGCTCCTACAATGAGCAGTTCTTC
TRBV5-1	TRBJ1-3	-	-	CASRSDSSGNTIYF	TGCGCCAGCAGATCGGACAGCTCTGGAAACACCATATATTTT
TRBV20-1	TRBJ2-7	-	-	CSALPARVVHEQYF	TGCAGTGCTCTTCCAGCCAGGGTCGTCCACGAGCAGTACTTC
TRBV5-6	TRBJ2-3	-	-	CASSLARTQYF	TGTGCCAGCAGCTTGGCCCGAACGCAGTATTTT
TRBV28	TRBJ2-4	-	TRBD2	CASSLLGTSGGTANIQYF	TGTGCCAGCAGTTTACTTGGGACTAGCGGGGGAACTGCTAACATTCAGTACTTC
TRBV5-1	TRBJ2-3	-	TRBD2	CASIPAGDTDTQYF	TGCGCCAGCATCCCTGCGGGAGACACAGATACGCAGTATTTT
TRBV7-2	TRBJ2-3	many	TRBD2	CASSLVSAGGQYF	TGTGCCAGCAGCTTAGTGTCAGCGGGAGGGCAGTATTTT
TRBV14	TRBJ2-3	-	TRBD1	CASSQAGGTQYF	TGTGCCAGCAGCCAAGCAGGGGGTACGCAGTATTTT
TRBV20-1	TRBJ2-7	few	TRBD1	CSATGQTSYEQYF	TGCAGTGCTACGGGACAGACATCCTACGAGCAGTACTTC
TRBV12-3/TRBV12-4	TRBJ2-2	-	TRBD2	CASINGLVGGGELFF	TGTGCCAGCATCAATGGACTAGTTGGGGGCGGGGAGCTGTTTTTT
TRBV6-2/TRBV6-3	TRBJ2-1	-	-	CASSYLRSYFEQFF	TGTGCCAGCAGTTACTTACGCAGTTATTTTGAGCAGTTCTTC
TRBV7-6	TRBJ1-5	many	-	CASSLQQGENQPQHF	TGTGCCAGCAGCTTACAGCAGGGAGAGAATCAGCCCCAGCATTTT
TRBV6-1	TRBJ1-4	few	-	CASRGDTRTEKLFF	TGTGCCAGCAGAGGGGACACCCGTACGGAAAAACTGTTTTTT